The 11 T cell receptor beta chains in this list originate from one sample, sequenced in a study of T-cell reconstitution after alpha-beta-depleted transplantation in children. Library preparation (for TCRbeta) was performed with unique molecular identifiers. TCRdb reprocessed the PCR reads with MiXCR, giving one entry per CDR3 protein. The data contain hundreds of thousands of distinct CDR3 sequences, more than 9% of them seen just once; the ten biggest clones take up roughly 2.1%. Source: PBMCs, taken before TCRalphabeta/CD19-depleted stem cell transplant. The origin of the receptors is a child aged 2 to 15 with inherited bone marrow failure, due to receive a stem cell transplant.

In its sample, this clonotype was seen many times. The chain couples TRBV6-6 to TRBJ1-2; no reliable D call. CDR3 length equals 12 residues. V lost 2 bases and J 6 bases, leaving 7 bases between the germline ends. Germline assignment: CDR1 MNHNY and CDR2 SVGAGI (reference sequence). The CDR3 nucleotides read TGTGCCAGCAGTTACACCCCACATGGCTACACCTTC. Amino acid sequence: CASSYTPHGYTF.

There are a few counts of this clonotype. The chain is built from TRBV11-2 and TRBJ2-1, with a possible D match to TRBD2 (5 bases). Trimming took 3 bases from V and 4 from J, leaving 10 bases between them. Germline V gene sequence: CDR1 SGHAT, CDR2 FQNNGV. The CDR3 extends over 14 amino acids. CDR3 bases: TGTGCCAGCAGCTTCGGACTCATGTACAATGAGCAGTTCTTC. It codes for CASSFGLMYNEQFF.

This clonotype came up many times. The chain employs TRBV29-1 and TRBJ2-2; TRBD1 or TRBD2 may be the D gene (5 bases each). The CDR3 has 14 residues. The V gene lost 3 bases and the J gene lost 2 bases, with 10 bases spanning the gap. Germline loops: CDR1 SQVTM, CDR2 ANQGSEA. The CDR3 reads CSVEGTTNTGELFF. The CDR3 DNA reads TGCAGCGTTGAGGGGACGACAAACACCGGGGAGCTGTTTTTT.

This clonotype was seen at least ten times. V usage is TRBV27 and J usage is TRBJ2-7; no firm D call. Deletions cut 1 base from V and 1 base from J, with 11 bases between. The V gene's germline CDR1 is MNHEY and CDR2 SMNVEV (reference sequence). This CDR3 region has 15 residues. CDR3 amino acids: CASSLFPDASYEQYF. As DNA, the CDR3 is TGTGCCAGCAGTTTATTTCCAGATGCTTCCTACGAGCAGTACTTC.

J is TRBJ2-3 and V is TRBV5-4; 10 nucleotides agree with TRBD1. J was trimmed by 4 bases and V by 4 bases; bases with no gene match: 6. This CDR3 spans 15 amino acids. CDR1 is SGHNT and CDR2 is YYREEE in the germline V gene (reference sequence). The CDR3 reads CASSPTGTGADTQYF. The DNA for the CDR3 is TGTGCCAGCAGCCCCACCGGGACAGGGGCAGATACGCAGTATTTT.

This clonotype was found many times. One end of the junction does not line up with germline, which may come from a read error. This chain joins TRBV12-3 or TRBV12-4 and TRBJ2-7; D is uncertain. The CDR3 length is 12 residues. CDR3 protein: CASSLDSYEQYF. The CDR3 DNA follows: TGTGCCAGCAGCTTAGACTCCTACGAGCAGTACTTC.

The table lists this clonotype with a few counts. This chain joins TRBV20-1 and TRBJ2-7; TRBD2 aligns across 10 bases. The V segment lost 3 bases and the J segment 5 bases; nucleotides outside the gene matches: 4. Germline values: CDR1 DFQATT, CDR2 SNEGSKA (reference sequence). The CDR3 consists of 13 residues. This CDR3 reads CSASSSGRNEQYF. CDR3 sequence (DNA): TGCAGTGCTAGTAGTAGCGGGAGGAACGAGCAGTACTTC.

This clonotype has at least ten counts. This CDR3 is CASSQDSGRTGTVKNIQYF. The CDR3 nucleotides read TGCGCCAGCAGCCAAGATTCCGGTCGTACCGGGACAGTCAAAAACATTCAGTACTTC. The chain is built from TRBV4-3 and TRBJ2-4; TRBD1 matches 7 bases. This CDR3 contains 19 residues. CDR1 and CDR2 (germline): LGHNA, YSLEER. J lost 3 bases, V lost 0 bases, and 14 bases had no gene match.

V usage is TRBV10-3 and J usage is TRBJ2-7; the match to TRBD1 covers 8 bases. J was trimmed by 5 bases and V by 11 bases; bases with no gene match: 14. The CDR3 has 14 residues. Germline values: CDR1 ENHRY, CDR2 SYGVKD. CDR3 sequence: CAASWETGVDEQYF. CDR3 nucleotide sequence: TGTGCCGCTAGCTGGGAGACAGGGGTCGACGAGCAGTACTTC.

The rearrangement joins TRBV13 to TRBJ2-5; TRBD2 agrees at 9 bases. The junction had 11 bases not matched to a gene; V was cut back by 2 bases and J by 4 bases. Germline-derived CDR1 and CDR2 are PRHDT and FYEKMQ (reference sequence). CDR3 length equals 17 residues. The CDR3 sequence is CASSLISLAGGGETQYF. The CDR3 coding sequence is TGTGCCAGCAGCTTAATTTCCCTTGCGGGAGGGGGAGAGACCCAGTACTTC.

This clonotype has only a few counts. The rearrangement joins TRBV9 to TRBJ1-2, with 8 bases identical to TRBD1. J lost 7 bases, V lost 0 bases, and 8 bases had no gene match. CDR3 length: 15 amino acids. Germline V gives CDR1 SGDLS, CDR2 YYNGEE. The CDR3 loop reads CASSVDPGGAGGYTF. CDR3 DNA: TGTGCCAGCAGCGTAGACCCAGGGGGCGCAGGTGGCTACACCTTC. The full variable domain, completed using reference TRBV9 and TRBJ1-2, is DSGVTQTPKHLITATGQRVTLRCSPRSGDLSVYWYQQSLDQGLQFLIQYYNGEERAKGNILERFSAQQFPDLHSELNLSSLELGDSALYFCASSVDPGGAGGYTFGSGTRLTVV.